This record looks at one T cell receptor (beta chain) sequence and its context. TCRdb's copy holds only in-frame clones and misses some; the assay was immunoSEQ multiplex PCR. The sample has about 80,000 clones; around four fifths are singletons. This sample is drawn from a study of blood T cell repertoires in COVID-19. The V gene end was trimmed by 6 bases and the J gene end by 1 base; junction bases not matched to a gene: 6. The CDR3 consists of 15 residues. Germline V lookup: CDR1 MDHEN, CDR2 SYDVKM. This TCR was recovered from a man older than 75 with active or convalescent COVID-19. The chain couples TRBV28 to TRBJ2-7, with 10 bases matching TRBD1. Material: peripheral blood. The CDR3 bases are TGTGCCAGCAGGGGACAGGGGCCGAGTTCCTACGAGCAGTACTTC. It is translated as CASRGQGPSSYEQYF.